Presented here are 6 T cell receptor beta chains from one specimen sequenced in a study of prognosis after radiotherapy for stage I lung cancer (dated by TCRdb to about 2021). Sequencing used an Illumina HiSeq 3000. The TCR beta CDR3 region was amplified from genomic DNA by two rounds of multiplex PCR. The first PCR round used primers specific to each TRBV and TRBJ gene, and the primer sequences were filed in Chinese patent CN105087789A. Using fastp trimming at Q25 and MiXCR clonotype assembly, TCRdb reanalyzed the public sequencing data and kept in-frame beta chains. Identical CDR3 protein sequences are pooled into one entry, listed with their most common genes and DNA. The sample has fewer than 20,000 distinct CDR3 sequences on record, roughly 47% of them singletons. The ten biggest clones cover approximately 40% of the sample. The sequenced sample was PBMCs, obtained before or after stereotactic body radiation therapy (not recorded which). Every receptor here comes from a donor over 45 with non-small cell lung cancer.

The chain uses TRBV30 and TRBJ1-6, with 10 bases identical to TRBD1. The CDR3 length is 12 residues. Germline V CDR1 and CDR2: GTSNPN, SVGIG (reference sequence). Trimming at V came to 7 bases and at J to 8 bases, leaving 2 bases not matched to a gene. The CDR3 region is CASGTGDSPLHF. The CDR3 coding sequence is TGTGCCTCAGGGACAGGGGATTCACCCCTCCACTTT.

A note on this clonotype: A far larger clone is only one base removed, so a read error is likely. The genes are TRBV6-6 and TRBJ2-5; 7 positions match TRBD1. J gave up 3 bases and V 0 bases, and 7 bases lay outside the gene matches. The CDR3 consists of 16 residues. Germline V gene data show CDR1 as MNHNY and CDR2 as SVGAGI (reference sequence). CDR3 protein: CASSYSTGYGKETQYF. CDR3 DNA: TGTGCCAGCAGTTACTCGACAGGGTACGGTAAAGAGACCCAGTACTTC.

The rearrangement links TRBV15 to TRBJ2-7; possible D gene TRBD1, 6 bases. Trimming removed 6 bases from V and 2 bases from J, with 17 bases in between. This CDR3 is built from 15 residues. Germline-derived CDR1 and CDR2 are LNHNV and YYDKDF (reference sequence). The CDR3 protein is CATSSVQGITYEQYF. For the CDR3, the DNA is TGTGCCACCAGTAGCGTACAGGGAATTACCTACGAGCAGTACTTC.

This clonotype appeared many times. The chain couples TRBV2 to TRBJ1-1, with D perhaps TRBD1 (6 bases). The CDR3 is 15 amino acids. Germline CDR1 reads SNHLY; CDR2 reads FYNNEI. Trimming shortened V by 8 bases and J by 0 bases, and 16 bases separated the two germline ends. The CDR3 protein is CASRAMQGLNTEAFF. The CDR3 region has the DNA TGTGCCAGCCGAGCTATGCAGGGGTTGAACACTGAAGCTTTCTTT.

This clonotype was seen repeatedly, ten times or more. The chain combines TRBV10-3 with TRBJ1-2; D might be TRBD1 (6 bases). With 4 bases removed from V and 0 bases from J, the gap between germline ends came to 6 bases. The CDR3 extends over 13 amino acids. Looked up from germline, CDR1 is ENHRY and CDR2 is SYGVKD. CDR3 residues: CAISGTANYGYTF. The CDR3 DNA follows: TGTGCCATCAGTGGGACAGCTAACTATGGCTACACCTTC.

This clonotype showed up many times. The chain couples TRBV5-8 to TRBJ2-7; a possible D gene is TRBD1 (5 bases). There are 14 residues in the CDR3. Between the trimmed V and J ends, which lost 0 bases and 3 bases, there was a span of 10 bases. Germline V CDR1 and CDR2: SGHTS, YDEGEE. CDR3 DNA: TGTGCCAGCAGCTTGGCTGGGCAGGGCTACGAGCAGTACTTC. Its translation: CASSLAGQGYEQYF.